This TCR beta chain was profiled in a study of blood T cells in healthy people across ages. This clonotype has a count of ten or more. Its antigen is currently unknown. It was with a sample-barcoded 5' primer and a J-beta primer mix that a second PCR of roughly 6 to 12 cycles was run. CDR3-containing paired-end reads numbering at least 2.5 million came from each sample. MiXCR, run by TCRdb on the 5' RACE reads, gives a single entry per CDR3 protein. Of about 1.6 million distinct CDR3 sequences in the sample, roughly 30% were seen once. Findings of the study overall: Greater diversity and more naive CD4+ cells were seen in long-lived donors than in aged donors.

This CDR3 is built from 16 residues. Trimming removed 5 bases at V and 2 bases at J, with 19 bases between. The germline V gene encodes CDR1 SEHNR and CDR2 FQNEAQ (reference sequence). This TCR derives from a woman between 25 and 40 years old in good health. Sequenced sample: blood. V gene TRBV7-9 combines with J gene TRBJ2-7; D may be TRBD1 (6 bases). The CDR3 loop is CASSASVDRSTYEQYF. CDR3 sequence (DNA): TGTGCCAGCAGCGCCTCCGTTGACAGGAGCACCTACGAGCAGTACTTC. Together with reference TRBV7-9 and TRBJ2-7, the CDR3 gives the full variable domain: DTGVSQNPRHKITKRGQNVTFRCDPISEHNRLYWYRQTLGQGPEFLTYFQNEAQLEKSRLLSDRFSAERPKGSFSTLEIQRTEQGDSAMYLCASSASVDRSTYEQYFGPGTRLTVT.